This T cell receptor beta chain was observed in a study of regulatory T cells in long-lasting Graves disease. Libraries of TCR beta came from iRepertoire HTBI primers plus Arm-PCR of CDR3 regions. In the original analysis: Samples jointly harbored 62 TRBV and approximately 15 TRBJ segments. One entry per CDR3 protein results from TCRdb running MiXCR on the multiplex PCR reads. The authors' filters were not applied to this entry. The sample has about 420,000 distinct CDR3 sequences, about a sixth seen once. Points from the study as a whole: Persistent patients shared about 3,000 public clonotypes among themselves. Newly diagnosed patients shared fewer, at under 1,000.

Germline lookup yields CDR1 MDHEN and CDR2 SYDVKM. The CDR3 is 11 residues long. With 5 bases removed from V and 8 bases from J, the gap between germline ends came to 7 bases. The sample holds many counts of this clonotype. The antigen remains undetermined. Stated time point: newly diagnosed GD, antithyroid drugs for less than 3 months. The TCR library was made from RNA that had been extracted from PBMCs in TRIzol. These same records also appear under a second study, on T cells in Graves' hyperthyroidism and ophthalmopathy. In that study: Patients between 18 and 65 years old had hyperthyroidism, newly diagnosed and lasting under 2 months. The diagnostic basis comprised clinical symptoms, serum thyroxine and TRAb, thyroid ultrasound and orbital computed tomography.

The specimen comprised peripheral blood mononuclear cells (PBMCs), sampled at new diagnosis, from a patient treated with antithyroid drugs. This clonotype originated in a woman aged 18 to 35 with Graves disease. V gene TRBV28 combines with J gene TRBJ2-1, with D uncertain. CDR3 amino acids: CASSNLDEQFF. In DNA, the CDR3 is TGTGCCAGCAGTAACCTAGATGAGCAGTTCTTC.